The entry that follows covers one T cell receptor (beta chain) sequence. The germline CDR1 and CDR2 sequences are SGDLS and YYNGEE. V was shortened by 1 base and J by 7 bases, with 17 bases between the two germline ends. The CDR3 covers 15 residues. Primers: 60 Vbeta forward and 13 Jbeta reverse. Method: immunoSEQ multiplex PCR; TCRdb's copy keeps in-frame clones and lacks some. The sample carries 100,000 to 150,000 clones, 75% to 85% recorded once. These data are taken from a study of cytomegalovirus exposure and HLA in healthy donors. Sample: PBMCs. The chain employs TRBV9 and TRBJ1-2; D is possibly TRBD1 (5 bases). The receptor comes from a girl aged 2 to 10 in good health and CMV-seronegative. The CDR3 sequence: CASSVLPRGTAGYTF. The CDR3 nucleotides are TGTGCCAGCAGCGTATTGCCGCGGGGGACGGCTGGCTACACCTTC.